These 23 T cell receptor beta chains came from one sample sequenced in a study of beta chain features in type 1 diabetes. Since all of the isolated RNA was reverse transcribed, expressed TCRB transcripts were what got sequenced. Assay used: immunoSEQ multiplex PCR; TCRdb lists only in-frame clones, some missing. The sample carries roughly 730,000 clones, around an eighth recorded once. These receptors' antigens are unknown. General observations from the study: Across all four CD4+ subsets, people with type 1 diabetes showed modestly shorter TCRB CDR3s.

Sequencing was performed on naive CD4+ T cells from blood. The receptors here all came from a man aged 18 to 30 with type 1 diabetes.

This clone was counted only a few times. The genes are TRBV2 and TRBJ2-5; possible D gene TRBD1, 6 bases. CDR3 length: 15 amino acids. V lost 6 bases and J 2 bases, leaving 16 bases between the germline ends. CDR1 and CDR2 (germline): SNHLY, FYNNEI. CDR3 amino acids: CASSEQGLGQETQYF. DNA for the CDR3: TGTGCCAGCAGCGAACAGGGCCTGGGGCAAGAGACCCAGTACTTC.

V and J are TRBV5-1 and TRBJ2-1, with 8 bases identical to TRBD1. The germline V gene has CDR1 SGHRS and CDR2 YFSETQ. Germline trimming cut 2 bases from V and 0 bases from J; bases unmatched to any gene: 4. The CDR3 runs to 16 residues. The CDR3 sequence: CASSFGDRSSYNEQFF. The CDR3 DNA is TGCGCCAGCAGCTTTGGGGACAGGAGCTCCTACAATGAGCAGTTCTTC.

The chain couples TRBV28 to TRBJ1-5; 7 bases line up with TRBD1. CDR1 is MDHEN, CDR2 SYDVKM, per germline. The ends lost 5 bases at V and 7 bases at J; junction bases unmatched: 2. This CDR3 is built from 12 residues. The CDR3 protein is CASSLRGQPQHF. The CDR3 bases are TGTGCCAGCAGTCTCAGGGGGCAGCCCCAGCATTTT.

The chain has TRBV5-1 and TRBJ2-5, with 8 bases matching TRBD1. The germline CDR1 and CDR2 sequences are SGHRS and YFSETQ. The CDR3 runs to 15 residues. Trimming took 0 bases from V and 3 from J; bases not matched to a gene: 4. This CDR3 reads CASSLGQGAEETQYF. The CDR3, as DNA: TGCGCCAGCAGCTTGGGGCAGGGGGCCGAAGAGACCCAGTACTTC.

In this sample, this clone turned up a few times. The chain uses TRBV4-1 and TRBJ2-7; 8 bases align to TRBD1. The CDR3 has 15 amino acids. Germline V lookup: CDR1 MGHRA, CDR2 YSYEKL. J lost 4 bases, V lost 0 bases, and 5 bases had no gene match. CDR3 sequence: CASSQDSRQGYEQYF. The CDR3 region has the DNA TGCGCCAGCAGCCAAGATTCCAGACAGGGGTACGAGCAGTACTTC.

This clone was found a few times. The chain uses TRBV29-1 and TRBJ2-3, with TRBD2 matching over 8 bases. There are 15 residues in the CDR3. Germline assignment: CDR1 SQVTM and CDR2 ANQGSEA. The ends lost 5 bases at V and 0 bases at J; junction bases unmatched: 7. The CDR3 coding sequence is TGCAGCGTTAAGGTAGCGGGAACTAGCACAGATACGCAGTATTTT. It translates to CSVKVAGTSTDTQYF.

J is TRBJ2-5 and V is TRBV15; D may be TRBD2 (6 bases). Germline V gives CDR1 LNHNV, CDR2 YYDKDF (reference sequence). The CDR3 consists of 16 residues. The germline V and J ends were trimmed by 0 bases and 5 bases, with 16 bases remaining between them. In nucleotides, the CDR3 is TGTGCCACCAGCAGAGACGAACTAGCTGCTTTGGAGACCCAGTACTTC. This codes for CATSRDELAALETQYF.

This clone has only a few counts. In DNA, the CDR3 is TGTGCCAGCTTCAAAAGGGGACTAGCGGGGGCAGATACGCAGTATTTT. Amino acids: CASFKRGLAGADTQYF. The chain uses TRBV6-6 and TRBJ2-3; the match to TRBD2 covers 14 bases. CDR3 length: 16 residues. Germline CDR1 and CDR2: MNHNY and SVGAGI (reference sequence). V lost 8 bases and J lost 4; bases outside the gene matches: 8.

The V call is TRBV6-5, the J call TRBJ2-1; D may correspond to TRBD1 or TRBD2 (5 bases each). Germline values: CDR1 MNHEY, CDR2 SVGAGI. The CDR3 is 13 residues long. V gave up 5 bases and J gave up 6 bases, with 11 bases separating them. CDR3 in amino acids: CASSTMRGNEQFF. CDR3 nucleotide sequence: TGTGCCAGCAGTACCATGAGGGGCAATGAGCAGTTCTTC.

The CDR3, as DNA: TGTGCCAGCAGTTCCCCACAGGCTGGGGGCACTGAAGCTTTCTTT. This codes for CASSSPQAGGTEAFF. The chain couples TRBV28 to TRBJ1-1; a weak D match, TRBD1 (5 bases). This CDR3 has 15 residues. The germline V and J ends were trimmed by 4 bases and 4 bases, with 16 bases remaining between them. Germline CDR1 MDHEN, CDR2 SYDVKM.

The rearrangement joins TRBV7-9 to TRBJ1-3; a weak D match, TRBD1 (6 bases). V was pared by 4 bases and J by 0 bases, with 10 bases between. CDR3 length: 15 residues. Per the germline V gene, CDR1 is SEHNR and CDR2 is FQNEAQ (reference sequence). This chain's CDR3 is CASSSLGASGNTIYF. In nucleotides, the CDR3 is TGTGCCAGCAGCTCGTTGGGGGCCTCTGGAAACACCATATATTTT.

This clone was detected a few times. The chain joins TRBV5-1 to TRBJ1-3, with unresolved D. The CDR3 extends over 14 amino acids. Trimming pared 5 bases from V and 7 bases from J, leaving 16 bases between. Germline CDR1 SGHRS, CDR2 YFSETQ. For the CDR3, the DNA is TGCGCCAGCAGAACTGTGGGAGAAGCGAACACCATATATTTT. Translating gives CASRTVGEANTIYF.

CDR3 loop: CASSLEGEMGTDTQYF. The CDR3 DNA reads TGCGCCAGCAGCTTGGAAGGGGAGATGGGCACAGATACGCAGTATTTT. The V call is TRBV5-1, the J call TRBJ2-3, with D tentatively TRBD1 or TRBD2 (5 bases each). The V gene lost 0 bases and the J gene lost 1 base, with 12 bases spanning the gap. The CDR3 consists of 16 residues. CDR1 and CDR2 from the germline V gene are SGHRS and YFSETQ. Using reference TRBV5-1 and TRBJ2-3 for the parts outside the CDR3, the full variable domain is KAGVTQTPRYLIKTRGQQVTLSCSPISGHRSVSWYQQTPGQGLQFLFEYFSETQRNKGNFPGRFSGRQFSNSRSEMNVSTLELGDSALYLCASSLEGEMGTDTQYFGPGTRLTVL.

V usage is TRBV7-7 and J usage is TRBJ2-5; TRBD1 is a possible D gene (5 bases). In germline, CDR1 is SSHAT, CDR2 FNYEAQ (reference sequence). The V gene lost 2 bases and the J gene lost 1 base, with 20 bases spanning the gap. The CDR3 runs 18 residues. CDR3 bases: TGTGCCAGCAGCTTATTACCCTCACGCAGGGCCCTCCAAGAGACCCAGTACTTC. Translation: CASSLLPSRRALQETQYF.

This sequence joins TRBV10-3 and TRBJ2-5; D unresolved. This CDR3 contains 14 residues. In germline, CDR1 is ENHRY, CDR2 SYGVKD. Trimming shortened V by 0 bases and J by 5 bases, and 10 bases separated the two germline ends. The CDR3 region has the DNA TGTGCCATCAGTGAGTCGATATCCCCCGAGACCCAGTACTTC. Its protein is CAISESISPETQYF.

This clone is a singleton in its sample. In the same sample, other DNA sequences code for this CDR3. The chain recombines TRBV2 with TRBJ2-2; D unclear. Germline CDR1 and CDR2: SNHLY and FYNNEI. Trimming took 2 bases from V and 5 from J, leaving 3 bases between them. CDR3 length equals 12 residues. The CDR3 DNA follows: TGTGCCAGCAGTGAACTTACCGGGGAGCTGTTTTTT. This encodes CASSELTGELFF.

The chain links TRBV29-1 to TRBJ1-1; D unresolved. The V gene lost 3 bases and the J gene lost 5 bases, with 10 bases spanning the gap. Germline V lookup: CDR1 SQVTM, CDR2 ANQGSEA. This CDR3 has 12 residues. The CDR3 reads CSVDAIWTEAFF. DNA for the CDR3: TGCAGCGTTGACGCGATATGGACTGAAGCTTTCTTT.

This clone was seen a few times. This rearrangement joins TRBV5-4 to TRBJ2-7, with 8 bases matching TRBD1. The CDR3 has 13 amino acids. The germline V gene encodes CDR1 SGHNT and CDR2 YYREEE (reference sequence). With V trimmed by 0 bases and J by 6 bases, 2 bases remained unmatched. For the CDR3, the DNA is TGTGCCAGCAGCTTGGCCAGGGGGCTCGAGCAGTACTTC. Translating gives CASSLARGLEQYF.

The chain carries TRBV27 and TRBJ2-1; 7 bases agree with TRBD1. The V and J ends lost 5 bases and 4 bases, in that order; junction bases with no gene match: 8. CDR3 length: 15 amino acids. In germline, CDR1 is MNHEY, CDR2 SMNVEV (reference sequence). Here the CDR3 reads CASSTMGQSYNEQFF. CDR3 nucleotides: TGTGCCAGCAGTACAATGGGACAGAGTTACAATGAGCAGTTCTTC.

This clone was counted only a few times. V gene TRBV7-2 combines with J gene TRBJ1-2; D is undetermined. The CDR3 contains 15 residues. CDR1 and CDR2 (germline): SGHTA, FQGNSA. Trimming removed 4 bases at V and 1 base at J, with 13 bases between. This chain's CDR3 is CASSSRAVINYGYTF. CDR3 sequence (DNA): TGTGCCAGCAGCTCCCGGGCAGTCATTAACTATGGCTACACCTTC.

This clone turned up a few times. This chain joins TRBV11-2 and TRBJ2-5, with D perhaps matching TRBD1 or TRBD2 (5 bases each). V gave up 6 bases and J gave up 3 bases, with 14 bases separating them. The CDR3 runs 14 residues. In germline, CDR1 is SGHAT, CDR2 FQNNGV. The CDR3 here is CASREFGTEETQYF. The CDR3 DNA reads as TGTGCCAGCAGAGAATTCGGGACGGAAGAGACCCAGTACTTC. Filled out from reference TRBV11-2 and TRBJ2-5, the complete variable domain reads EAGVAQSPRYKIIEKRQSVAFWCNPISGHATLYWYQQILGQGPKLLIQFQNNGVVDDSQLPKDRFSAERLKGVDSTLKIQPAKLEDSAVYLCASREFGTEETQYFGPGTRLLVL.

The sample holds a few counts of this clone. This sequence joins TRBV7-9 and TRBJ2-1, with 11 bases lining up with TRBD1. V lost 6 bases and J lost 5; bases outside the gene matches: 6. Germline assignment: CDR1 SEHNR and CDR2 FQNEAQ (reference sequence). This CDR3 contains 15 residues. CDR3 loop: CASSPGQGVDNEQFF. The CDR3 coding sequence is TGTGCCAGCAGTCCGGGACAGGGGGTAGACAATGAGCAGTTCTTC.

V is TRBV18 and J is TRBJ2-7; 7 nucleotides line up with TRBD1. The V segment lost 8 bases and the J segment 3 bases; nucleotides outside the gene matches: 7. The germline gives CDR1 KGHSH, CDR2 LQKENI. This CDR3 spans 13 amino acids. The DNA of the CDR3 is TGTGCCAGCGCCTTGACAGGGTACTACGAGCAGTACTTC. It encodes CASALTGYYEQYF.